The sequence of this T cell receptor beta chain was determined in a study of response to subunit inactivated influenza vaccine. This clonotype has just a few counts. V gave up 6 bases and J gave up 8 bases, with 19 bases separating them. This CDR3 comprises 15 residues. From germline, CDR1 is SNHLY and CDR2 FYNNEI. A single record per CDR3 protein comes from TCRdb applying MiXCR to the RT-PCR reads. The sample holds 500,000 to 550,000 distinct CDR3 sequences, roughly a quarter seen once. These records were also assigned to another study, of T cells expressing NK-cell markers. That report adds: With UMIs, 5'RACE template switching was used to make TCR beta cDNA. The study drew TCR beta repertoires from sorted CD3+CD56+NKG2C+, CD3+CD56+NKG2C- and CD3+CD56-NKG2C+ T cells.

The chain links TRBV2 to TRBJ1-4; D remains unclear. This sequence was found in a man between 50 and 59 years old who received an inactivated influenza vaccine. Sequencing used CD4+ T cells sorted from PBMCs, obtained less than 13 days after vaccination. The CDR3 DNA follows: TGTGCCAGCAGAGAGGGAGGAGGGAACCGCGAAAAACTGTTTTTT. This codes for CASREGGGNREKLFF.